These 14 T cell receptor beta chains were all obtained from the same sample, sequenced in a study of neurological immune-mediated disorders. From the 5' RACE reads, TCRdb called clonotypes with MiXCR, one entry per CDR3 protein. The table has over 45,000 distinct CDR3 sequences, roughly 23% seen once. The sequenced material came from PBMCs. Receptors originate from a woman between 70 and 85 years old in good health.

There are many counts of this clonotype. This CDR3 is CASSGNVENTEAFF. As DNA, the CDR3 is TGCGCCAGCAGCGGAAACGTCGAGAACACTGAAGCTTTCTTT. The chain uses TRBV5-1 and TRBJ1-1, with D uncertain. The germline V and J ends were trimmed by 4 bases and 1 base, with 11 bases remaining between them. Per the germline V gene, CDR1 is SGHRS and CDR2 is YFSETQ. This CDR3 region has 14 residues.

This sequence joins TRBV14 and TRBJ1-1, with a weak D call TRBD1 (6 bases). Germline V gene sequence: CDR1 SGHDN, CDR2 FVKESK. Trimming took 4 bases from V and 2 from J, leaving 17 bases between them. This CDR3 contains 16 residues. The CDR3 spells CASSRDTGTINTEAFF. As DNA, the CDR3 is TGTGCCAGCAGCCGAGACACCGGGACAATTAACACTGAAGCTTTCTTT.

This clonotype came up many times. The chain carries TRBV5-1 and TRBJ2-7, with D possibly TRBD1 on 8 matching bases. In germline, CDR1 is SGHRS, CDR2 YFSETQ. V shed 4 bases and J shed 3 bases, with 23 bases lying between them. This CDR3 has 17 amino acids. CDR3 amino acids: CASSPRVGGTGYYEQYF. In DNA, the CDR3 is TGCGCCAGCAGCCCTCGTGTCGGGGGGACAGGCTACTACGAGCAGTACTTC.

This clonotype was observed many times. V gene TRBV7-2 combines with J gene TRBJ2-7, with D tentatively TRBD1 (6 bases). Germline V gene lookup returns CDR1 SGHTA and CDR2 FQGNSA. This CDR3 comprises 13 residues. The V end lost 0 bases, the J end lost 6 bases, and 9 bases lay between the germline ends. In DNA form, the CDR3 reads TGTGCCAGCAGCTTAGCGGGGGCGGGCGAGCAGTACTTC. Amino acids: CASSLAGAGEQYF.

This clonotype was counted ten times or more. V usage is TRBV15 and J usage is TRBJ2-4; D possibly corresponds to TRBD2 (5 bases). The CDR3 contains 13 residues. Germline V gene sequence: CDR1 LNHNV, CDR2 YYDKDF (reference sequence). V dropped 0 bases and J dropped 11 bases, with 11 bases sitting between them. As DNA, the CDR3 is TGTGCCACCAGCAGAGATCAGAGGGCCCTTCAGTACTTC. Translated, it gives CATSRDQRALQYF.

The V gene is TRBV20-1, the J gene TRBJ2-5; either TRBD1 or TRBD2 may supply D (5 bases each). The germline V gene encodes CDR1 DFQATT and CDR2 SNEGSKA (reference sequence). The CDR3 sequence is 13 residues long. Trimming pared 6 bases from V and 2 bases from J, leaving 13 bases between. CDR3 bases: TGCAGTGCAAGGGACGTTTTTCAAGAGACCCAGTACTTC. Translating gives CSARDVFQETQYF.

Ten or more counts support this clonotype. The chain carries TRBV20-1 and TRBJ2-7, with D perhaps matching TRBD2 (5 bases). The CDR3 loop spans 12 amino acids. Trimming removed 7 bases at V and 6 bases at J, with 16 bases between. Germline CDR1 reads DFQATT; CDR2 reads SNEGSKA (reference sequence). CDR3: CSVRGQLSEQYF. The CDR3 DNA reads TGCAGTGTTCGGGGTCAGTTAAGCGAGCAGTACTTC.

This clonotype was found many times. The chain uses TRBV20-1 and TRBJ2-5, with D possibly matching TRBD2 (5 bases). V gave up 1 base and J gave up 10 bases, with 13 bases separating them. The CDR3 consists of 12 residues. CDR1 and CDR2 from the germline V gene are DFQATT and SNEGSKA (reference sequence). The CDR3 sequence: CSARGLGADQYF. The CDR3 nucleotides are TGCAGTGCTAGAGGTCTGGGAGCGGACCAGTACTTC.

The sample holds many counts of this clonotype. This chain uses TRBV7-2 with TRBJ2-2; a possible D gene is TRBD1 (6 bases). Germline CDR1 SGHTA, CDR2 FQGNSA. The CDR3 loop spans 15 amino acids. Trimming cost V 5 bases and J 3 bases, with 13 bases left between them. The CDR3 protein is CASSHRDMHTGELFF. CDR3 DNA sequence: TGTGCCAGCAGCCACCGGGACATGCACACCGGGGAGCTGTTTTTT.

This clonotype was counted only a few times. The V gene is TRBV20-1, the J gene TRBJ1-2; weak D call: TRBD1 (6 bases). This CDR3 has 14 amino acids. Germline CDR1 is DFQATT and CDR2 is SNEGSKA (reference sequence). The V gene lost 2 bases and the J gene lost 4 bases, with 14 bases spanning the gap. The CDR3 DNA reads TGCAGTGCTAGATCACAGGGCCGCGGCTATGGCTACACCTTC. This translates into CSARSQGRGYGYTF.

This clonotype was counted at least ten times. The genes are TRBV20-1 and TRBJ2-1; 12 nucleotides match TRBD2. CDR3 length: 18 residues. CDR1 and CDR2 from the germline V gene are DFQATT and SNEGSKA (reference sequence). The ends lost 2 bases at V and 4 bases at J; junction bases unmatched: 12. The CDR3 reads CSARWGIMTSGRYNEQFF. The CDR3 DNA is TGCAGTGCTAGATGGGGGATAATGACTAGCGGGAGATACAATGAGCAGTTCTTC.

In this sample, this clonotype turned up many times. The rearrangement uses TRBV20-1 and TRBJ2-5; D gene unclear. The CDR3 runs to 13 residues. CDR1 and CDR2 (germline): DFQATT, SNEGSKA (reference sequence). Trimming shortened V by 5 bases and J by 2 bases, and 12 bases separated the two germline ends. CDR3 residues: CSAPTTGQETQYF. CDR3 nucleotides: TGCAGTGCTCCTACGACGGGTCAAGAGACCCAGTACTTC.

This clonotype came up a few times. V and J are TRBV2 and TRBJ2-1; 7 nucleotides agree with TRBD2. V gave up 6 bases and J gave up 4 bases; unmatched junction bases: 6. Germline CDR1 and CDR2: SNHLY and FYNNEI. The CDR3 has 14 residues. The CDR3 DNA sequence: TGTGCCAGCAGCGCTAGCGGCAATTACAATGAGCAGTTCTTC. Translated: CASSASGNYNEQFF.

This clonotype came up once. The chain employs TRBV29-1 and TRBJ1-3; D is possibly TRBD1 (5 bases). This CDR3 spans 13 amino acids. Germline V gene sequence: CDR1 SQVTM, CDR2 ANQGSEA. The V end lost 4 bases, the J end lost 2 bases, and 9 bases lay between the germline ends. The CDR3 loop reads CSVAGDAGNTIYF. The CDR3 coding sequence is TGCAGCGTTGCCGGGGACGCTGGAAACACCATATATTTT.